This entry concerns a single T cell receptor beta chain. This clonotype was counted only a few times. It lacks a known antigen. No much larger clone exists at a distance of one base, and base qualities are not known. Library prep was done by 5' RACE. Sequencing was performed on an Illumina HiSeq 2500. A second PCR of about 6 to 12 cycles was performed with a sample-barcoded 5' primer and a J-beta primer mix. Each TCR beta cDNA molecule received a unique molecular identifier from a template-switch 5' adaptor carrying 12 random nucleotides. Each sample yielded at least 3 million CDR3-containing paired-end reads. The Mint cDNA synthesis kit, primed by a TRBC-specific oligonucleotide, was used to synthesize first-strand cDNA from all RNA. Following uracil-DNA glycosylase treatment, all cDNA underwent a first 18-cycle PCR with the universal primers M1SS and BC2_uni_R. In the paper's pipeline: Each sample was normalized by randomly selecting 1 million high-quality reads, each carrying a distinct molecular identifier. Instead of being binned into consensus sequences, reads that shared molecular identifiers were thrown out. CDR3 identification, clonotype clustering and error correction used MiTCR with a Q25 quality threshold and the strictest error-elimination algorithm. Lower-bound total TCR beta diversity was estimated with a nonparametric unseen species model using Euler transformation. The public reads were quality trimmed at Q25 with fastp and then assembled into clones with MiXCR by TCRdb, keeping productive beta chains. Each CDR3 protein appears once, grouped with its most common genes and DNA. For this entry, the V and J calls and clone size follow TCRdb and not the study's own pipeline. Present in this sample are about 1.4 million distinct CDR3 sequences, almost 60% of which were seen just once. The ten largest clones represent more than 6% of the sample.

Ends trimmed: V by 7 bases, J by 7 bases; bases unmatched to a gene: 10. The CDR3 goes from the cysteine to the phenylalanine over 16 residues. Of all the DNA, just the CDR3 is kept, 48 bases in frame from base 1. This sample was taken from a study of blood T cells in healthy people across ages (dated by TCRdb to between 2015 and 2016). At the level of the whole study: In model experiments, template switching captured about one uniquely barcoded TCR beta cDNA molecule for every two T cells. Using deep sequencing normalized with unique cDNA molecular identifiers, the study measured how TCR beta repertoire diversity changes with age. Donors were grouped into four age groups: young (average roughly 17 years), middle-aged (about 40), aged (approximately 58) and long-lived (about 90). To avoid experimental bias, donors of different ages were spread randomly across the sequencing lanes. Using the same blood draw, the study looked at two additional independent replicas of 1 million unique cDNA reads for two donors, one aged 18 to 29 and the other aged 80 or older.

Overall study outcomes, separate from this receptor: As age increased, observed TCR beta diversity per million T cells dropped in a roughly linear way, and a significant reduction was already evident by age 40. Compared with the aged group, the long-lived group had more naive CD4+ T cells, fewer expanded clones and increased TCR diversity, a pattern suggesting age selection. Since profiling was done on bulk unsorted PBMCs, naive and antigen-experienced compartments could not be conclusively compared. Observed TCR beta diversity correlated strongly with the percentage of naive T cells measured by flow cytometry. Estimates of total diversity from one million sequenced T cells were regarded as lower bounds and underestimates. Donor CMV infection status was unknown, potentially confounding age-related changes in expanded clonotypes.

The approximately 41 donors, aged about 6 to 95 years, were systemically healthy Caucasian individuals from Russia. Each donor gave about 10 milliliters of peripheral blood, drawn into EDTA-treated Vacutainer tubes. Ficoll-Paque density-gradient centrifugation was used to isolate PBMCs, with at least 7 million per sample. Total RNA, at least 6 micrograms per sample, was extracted from PBMCs with Trizol reagent. For every donor, an aliquot of PBMCs went through flow cytometry to measure the percentages of naive CD45RAhigh/CD27high T cells. Specimen: blood. The rearranged segments are TRBV12-3 or TRBV12-4 and TRBJ2-1; 13 bases in between match TRBD2. The TCR comes from a man between 18 and 29 years old in good health. The DNA is TGTGCCAGCACCTCTCAGACTAGCGGGAGGCTGAATGAGCAGTTCTTC. Its protein is CASTSQTSGRLNEQFF.